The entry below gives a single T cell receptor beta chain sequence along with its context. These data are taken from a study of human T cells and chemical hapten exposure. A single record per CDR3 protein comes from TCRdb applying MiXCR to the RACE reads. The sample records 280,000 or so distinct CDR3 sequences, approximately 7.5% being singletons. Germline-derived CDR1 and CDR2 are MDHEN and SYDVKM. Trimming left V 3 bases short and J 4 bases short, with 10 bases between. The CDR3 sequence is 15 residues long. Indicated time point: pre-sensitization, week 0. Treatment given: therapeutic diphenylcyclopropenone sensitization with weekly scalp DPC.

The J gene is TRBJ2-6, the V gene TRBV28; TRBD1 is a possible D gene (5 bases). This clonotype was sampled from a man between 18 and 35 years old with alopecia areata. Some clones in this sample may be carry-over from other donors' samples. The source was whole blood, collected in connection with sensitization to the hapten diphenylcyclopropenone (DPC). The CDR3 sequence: CASSFSGPGANVLTF. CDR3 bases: TGTGCCAGCAGTTTTTCAGGGCCCGGGGCCAACGTCCTGACTTTC.